Included here is one T cell receptor (beta chain) sequence, with context. The source of the sample is a study of blood T cell repertoires in COVID-19. The data were produced by immunoSEQ multiplex PCR, yet TCRdb's version contains in-frame clones alone and is incomplete. Of over 150,000 clones listed, around nine tenths are singletons. The germline V gene has CDR1 MNHEY and CDR2 SVGEGT. V was cut by 6 bases and J by 0 bases, with 15 bases left in between. This CDR3 is built from 16 residues. Sequencing was carried out using peripheral blood. This clonotype was obtained from a man aged 55 to 70 with COVID-19, enrolled during active disease. The chain uses TRBV6-2 or TRBV6-3 and TRBJ2-4; perhaps TRBD2 as D (7 bases). The DNA for the CDR3 is TGTGCCAGCAGCCTCGGGGGGCAGCGAGCCAAAAACATTCAGTACTTC. It translates to CASSLGGQRAKNIQYF.